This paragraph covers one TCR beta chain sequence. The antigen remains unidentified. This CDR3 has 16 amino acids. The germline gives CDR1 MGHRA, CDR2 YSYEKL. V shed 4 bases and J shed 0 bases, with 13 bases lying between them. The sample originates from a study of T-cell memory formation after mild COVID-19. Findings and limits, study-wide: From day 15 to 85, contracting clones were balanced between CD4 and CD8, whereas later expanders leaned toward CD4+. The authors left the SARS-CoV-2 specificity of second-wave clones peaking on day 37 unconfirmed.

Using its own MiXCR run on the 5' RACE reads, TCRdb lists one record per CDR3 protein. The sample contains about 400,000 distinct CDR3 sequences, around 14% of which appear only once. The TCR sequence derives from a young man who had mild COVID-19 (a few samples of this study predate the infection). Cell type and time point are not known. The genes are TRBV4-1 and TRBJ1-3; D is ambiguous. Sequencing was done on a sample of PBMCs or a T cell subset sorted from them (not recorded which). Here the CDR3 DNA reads TGCGCCAGCAGCCGGGCGGGAAGTGACTCTGGAAACACCATATATTTT. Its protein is CASSRAGSDSGNTIYF.